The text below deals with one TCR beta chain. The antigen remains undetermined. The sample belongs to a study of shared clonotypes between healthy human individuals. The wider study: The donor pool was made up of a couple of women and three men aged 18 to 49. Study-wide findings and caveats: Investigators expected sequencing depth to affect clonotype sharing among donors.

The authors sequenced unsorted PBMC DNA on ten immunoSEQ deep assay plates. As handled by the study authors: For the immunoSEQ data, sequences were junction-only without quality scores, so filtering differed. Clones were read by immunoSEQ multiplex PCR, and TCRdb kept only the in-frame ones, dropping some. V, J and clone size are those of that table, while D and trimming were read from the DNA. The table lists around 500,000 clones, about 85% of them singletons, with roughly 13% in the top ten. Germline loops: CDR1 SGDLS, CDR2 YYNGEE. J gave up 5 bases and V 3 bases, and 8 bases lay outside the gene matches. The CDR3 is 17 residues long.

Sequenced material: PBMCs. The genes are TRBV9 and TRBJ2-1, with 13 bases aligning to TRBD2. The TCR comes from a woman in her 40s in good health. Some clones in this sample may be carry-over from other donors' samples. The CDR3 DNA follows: TGTGCCAGCAGCGGGGAAGGACTAGCGGGAGCAAACAATGAGCAGTTCTTC. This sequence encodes CASSGEGLAGANNEQFF.